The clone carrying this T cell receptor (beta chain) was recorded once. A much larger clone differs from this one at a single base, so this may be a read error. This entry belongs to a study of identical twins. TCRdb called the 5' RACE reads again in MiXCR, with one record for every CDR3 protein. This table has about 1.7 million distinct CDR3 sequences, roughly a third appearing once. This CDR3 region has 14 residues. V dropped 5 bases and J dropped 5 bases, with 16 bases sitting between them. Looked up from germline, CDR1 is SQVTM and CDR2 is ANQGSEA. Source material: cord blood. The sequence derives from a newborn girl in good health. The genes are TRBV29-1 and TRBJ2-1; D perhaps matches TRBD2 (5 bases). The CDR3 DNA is TGCAGCGTTCGTTCTAGCTGGAGGAACAATGAGCAGTTCTTC. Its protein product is CSVRSSWRNNEQFF.